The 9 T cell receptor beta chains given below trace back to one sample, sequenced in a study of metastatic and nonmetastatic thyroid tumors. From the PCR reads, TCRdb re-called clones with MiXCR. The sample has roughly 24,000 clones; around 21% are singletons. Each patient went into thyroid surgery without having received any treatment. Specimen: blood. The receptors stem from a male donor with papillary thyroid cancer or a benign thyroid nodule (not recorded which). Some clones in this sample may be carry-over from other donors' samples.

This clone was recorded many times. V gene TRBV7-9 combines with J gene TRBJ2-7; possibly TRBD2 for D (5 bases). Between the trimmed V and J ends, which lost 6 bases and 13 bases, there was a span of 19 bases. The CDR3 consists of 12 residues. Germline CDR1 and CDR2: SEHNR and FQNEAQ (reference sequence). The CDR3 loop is CASSRRALEVYF. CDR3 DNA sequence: TGTGCCAGCAGTAGAAGGGCGCTGGAGGTCTACTTC.

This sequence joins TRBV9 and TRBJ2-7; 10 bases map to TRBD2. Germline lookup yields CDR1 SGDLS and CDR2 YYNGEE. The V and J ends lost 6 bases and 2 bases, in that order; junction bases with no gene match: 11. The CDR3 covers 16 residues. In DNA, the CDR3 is TGTGCCAGCATCCCCCGGACTAGCGGTGGGGCCTACGAGCAGTACTTC. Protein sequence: CASIPRTSGGAYEQYF.

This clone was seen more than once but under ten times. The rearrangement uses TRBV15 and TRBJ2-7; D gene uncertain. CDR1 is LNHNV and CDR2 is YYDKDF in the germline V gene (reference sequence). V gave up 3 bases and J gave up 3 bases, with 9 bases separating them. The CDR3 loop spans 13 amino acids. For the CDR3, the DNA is TGTGCCACCAGCAGTGAACTGGTCTACGAGCAGTACTTC. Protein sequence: CATSSELVYEQYF.

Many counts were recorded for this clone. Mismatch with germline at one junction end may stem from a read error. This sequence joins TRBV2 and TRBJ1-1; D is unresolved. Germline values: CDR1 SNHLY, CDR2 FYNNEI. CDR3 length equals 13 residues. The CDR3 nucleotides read TGTGCCAGCAGCGCTTTGGAGAACAGTGAAGCTTTCTTT. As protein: CASSALENSEAFF.

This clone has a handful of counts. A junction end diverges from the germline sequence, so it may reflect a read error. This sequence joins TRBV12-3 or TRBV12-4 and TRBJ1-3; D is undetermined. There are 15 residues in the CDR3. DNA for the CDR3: TGTGCCAGCACCCTGTTGGGTGTCTCTGGAAACACCATACATTTT. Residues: CASTLLGVSGNTIHF.

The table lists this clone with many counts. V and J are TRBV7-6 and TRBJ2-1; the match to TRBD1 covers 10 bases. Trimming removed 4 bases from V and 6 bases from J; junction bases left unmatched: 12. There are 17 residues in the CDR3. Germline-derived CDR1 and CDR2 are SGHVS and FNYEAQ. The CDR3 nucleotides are TGTGCCAGCAGCTCCGGGCGAGGACAGGGGGTGAGCAATGAGCAGTTCTTC. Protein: CASSSGRGQGVSNEQFF.

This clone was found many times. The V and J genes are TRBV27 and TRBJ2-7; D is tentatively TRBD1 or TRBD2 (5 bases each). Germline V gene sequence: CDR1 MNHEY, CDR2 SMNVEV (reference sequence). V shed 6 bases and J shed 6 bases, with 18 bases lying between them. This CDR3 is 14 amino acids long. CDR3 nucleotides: TGTGCCAGCAGCCCCCTGGGCAGGGAGACCGAGCAGTACTTC. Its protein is CASSPLGRETEQYF.

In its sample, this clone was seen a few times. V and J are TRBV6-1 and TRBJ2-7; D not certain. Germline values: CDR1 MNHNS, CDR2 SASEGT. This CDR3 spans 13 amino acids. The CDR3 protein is CASIAQIGGTKIV. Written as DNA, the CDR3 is TGTGCCAGCATTGCCCAGATAGGTGGTACAAAAATTGTC.

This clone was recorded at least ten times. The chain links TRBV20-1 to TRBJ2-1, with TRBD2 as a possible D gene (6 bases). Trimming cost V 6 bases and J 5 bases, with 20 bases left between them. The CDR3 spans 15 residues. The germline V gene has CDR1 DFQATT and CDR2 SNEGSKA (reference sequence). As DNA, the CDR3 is TGCAGTGCCTGCGGGTTGGGGGAGGAGAACAATGAGCAGTTCTTC. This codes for CSACGLGEENNEQFF.